This T cell receptor (beta chain) comes out of a study of cytotoxic CD8 clonotypes in ibrutinib-treated CLL. Around 2 micrograms of genomic DNA from cryopreserved PBMCs went into TCR beta libraries. General observations from the study: Clonality correlated strongly with circulating CD8+ T cells and exceeded age-matched healthy donors at baseline.

The sequencing depth, 1 in 200,000 to 1 in 1 million T cells, was the target. Generated by immunoSEQ multiplex PCR, the TCRdb table keeps only in-frame clones and is missing some. The table lists tens of thousands of clones, more than 70% of them singletons. This CDR3 has 16 residues. Germline lookup yields CDR1 KGHSH and CDR2 LQKENI. With V trimmed by 3 bases and J by 4 bases, 9 bases remained unmatched. Concerning this clone itself: Its antigen is still unknown.

This chain links TRBV18 with TRBJ1-2, with 9 bases lining up with TRBD1. The receptor was isolated from a human donor with chronic lymphocytic leukemia. This specimen consisted of PBMCs, obtained before ibrutinib treatment. The CDR3: CASSPNPGTGFYGYTF. The CDR3 nucleotides are TGTGCCAGCTCACCCAATCCTGGGACAGGGTTCTATGGCTACACCTTC.